This is a list of T cell receptor beta chains from one sample in a study of technical replicates of blood from a handful of donors. The assay was immunoSEQ multiplex PCR, and TCRdb's table has in-frame clones only and misses some. The sample includes tens of thousands of clones, 94% of them seen just once. The sample was T cells isolated from PBMCs. The receptor source for this set is a human donor in good health. Each CDR3 is given with its conserved first and last residue. The D gene is left open where the match is weak. A clone size is listed for some rows: how often the clone was seen (once, few, many), or a class if it is expanded.

-,TRBV7-8,-,TRBJ1-4,CASSPETYNEKLFF,TGTGCCAGCAGTCCCGAAACCTATAATGAAAAACTGTTTTTT
-,TRBV5-1,-,TRBJ1-3,CASSLRAPGNTIYF,TGCGCCAGCAGCCTCAGGGCCCCTGGAAACACCATATATTTT
-,TRBV28,-,TRBJ1-4,CASSLMSRGIEEKLFF,TGTGCCAGCAGTTTAATGTCCCGGGGGATTGAGGAAAAACTGTTTTTT
-,TRBV27,TRBD1,TRBJ2-7,CASSLGQGEGLEQYF,TGTGCCAGCAGTTTAGGACAGGGTGAGGGGCTCGAGCAGTACTTC
-,TRBV5-4,-,TRBJ2-7,CASSSFSYEQYF,TGTGCCAGCAGCTCTTTCTCCTACGAGCAGTACTTC
-,TRBV27,-,TRBJ2-7,CASSHNSYEQYF,TGTGCCAGCAGTCACAACAGCTACGAGCAGTACTTC
once,TRBV6-1,-,TRBJ1-5,CASSNRQSNQPQHF,TGTGCCAGCAGTAATCGACAGAGCAATCAGCCCCAGCATTTT
-,TRBV11-2,TRBD2,TRBJ2-3,CASASGNTDTQYF,TGTGCCAGCGCTAGCGGAAACACAGATACGCAGTATTTT
-,TRBV6-5,TRBD1,TRBJ1-1,CASLQGARTEAFF,TGTGCCAGCCTACAGGGGGCGCGTACTGAAGCTTTCTTT
few,TRBV4-1,-,TRBJ1-1,CASSQKGSDTEAFF,TGCGCCAGCAGCCAGAAGGGGTCGGACACTGAAGCTTTCTTT
-,TRBV11-3,TRBD1,TRBJ1-5,CASSPGTAGPQHF,TGTGCCAGCAGCCCGGGGACAGCTGGGCCCCAGCATTTT
-,TRBV6-1,-,TRBJ2-7,CASSEHYEQYF,TGTGCCAGCAGTGAACACTACGAGCAGTACTTC
-,TRBV27,-,TRBJ1-5,CASSSRGQPQHF,TGTGCCAGCAGTTCCAGGGGCCAGCCCCAGCATTTT
-,TRBV15,-,TRBJ1-2,CATSAATNFYGYTF,TGTGCCACCAGCGCAGCGACCAATTTCTATGGCTACACCTTC
once,TRBV28,TRBD2,TRBJ2-7,CASSLGREGEQYF,TGTGCCAGCAGTTTAGGGCGGGAGGGGGAGCAGTACTTC
-,TRBV21-1,-,TRBJ2-1,CASSKGGGSLNFNEQFF,TGTGCCAGCAGCAAAGGGGGCGGGAGCCTAAATTTCAATGAGCAGTTCTTC
-,TRBV19,-,TRBJ1-1,CASSIWGGGDMNTEAFF,TGTGCCAGTAGTATTTGGGGTGGTGGGGACATGAACACTGAAGCTTTCTTT
once,TRBV7-6,-,TRBJ2-7,CASSPGFSYEQYF,TGTGCCAGCAGCCCAGGGTTCTCCTACGAGCAGTACTTC
-,TRBV4-1,-,TRBJ1-3,CASSQGPGRTGNTIYF,TGCGCCAGCAGCCAAGGGCCAGGGCGTACGGGAAACACCATATATTTT
-,TRBV29-1,-,TRBJ2-3,CSVSLQHTDTQYF,TGCAGCGTGTCCCTACAGCACACAGATACGCAGTATTTT
-,TRBV6-1,TRBD1,TRBJ1-2,CASSEPGQGF,TGTGCCAGCAGTGAACCGGGACAGGGCTTC
-,TRBV30,TRBD2,TRBJ2-1,CAWEPPGRGCFF,TGTGCCTGGGAGCCCCCAGGGCGGGGGTGTTTCTTC
-,TRBV7-7,-,TRBJ1-4,CASSPGGSTNEKLFF,TGTGCTAGCAGCCCCGGCGGTTCAACTAATGAAAAACTGTTTTTT
-,TRBV5-1,-,TRBJ2-1,CASSPLSSNEQFF,TGCGCCAGCAGCCCACTATCGAGTAATGAGCAGTTCTTC
-,TRBV5-1,TRBD1,TRBJ2-7,CASSLRDRVYEQYF,TGCGCCAGCAGCCTCCGGGACAGGGTCTACGAGCAGTACTTC
-,TRBV9,-,TRBJ1-1,CASSPPGGDNTEAFF,TGTGCCAGCAGCCCCCCCGGCGGGGATAACACTGAAGCTTTCTTT
-,TRBV4-2,-,TRBJ1-2,CASSQAPRVGYTF,TGTGCCAGCAGCCAAGCCCCCCGTGTAGGCTACACCTTC
-,TRBV12-5,-,TRBJ1-2,CASGLVLQGYTNYGYTF,TGTGCTAGTGGTTTGGTACTGCAGGGATACACTAACTATGGCTACACCTTC
-,TRBV12-5,-,TRBJ1-2,CASGPDRTYGYTF,TGTGCTAGTGGGCCAGACAGAACTTATGGCTACACCTTC
-,TRBV28,-,TRBJ2-7,CASSFTDISYEQYF,TGTGCCAGCAGTTTTACGGACATCTCCTACGAGCAGTACTTC
-,TRBV21-1,-,TRBJ2-7,CASSKGRDSSVYEQYF,TGTGCCAGCAGCAAAGGCCGGGACAGTTCTGTCTACGAGCAGTACTTC
-,TRBV12-5,TRBD1,TRBJ2-7,CASGLGKGALPSIYEQYF,TGTGCTAGTGGTTTGGGAAAGGGGGCCCTCCCGTCTATCTACGAGCAGTACTTC
-,TRBV4-2,TRBD2,TRBJ2-1,CASSQETRAAGPYNEQFF,TGTGCCAGCAGCCAAGAAACCCGAGCAGCGGGACCCTACAATGAGCAGTTCTTC
-,TRBV2,-,TRBJ2-2,CASGNSPNTGELFF,TGTGCCAGCGGTAATAGCCCGAACACCGGGGAGCTGTTTTTT
-,TRBV4-2,-,TRBJ1-2,CASSQDTVTANGYTF,TGTGCCAGCAGCCAAGATACCGTGACAGCTAATGGCTACACCTTC
-,TRBV7-8,-,TRBJ2-6,CASSLNEGELTF,TGTGCCAGCAGCTTAAACGAGGGGGAACTGACTTTC
-,TRBV7-3,TRBD2,TRBJ2-1,CASSSGYWGGLNEQFF,TGTGCCAGCAGCTCGGGATATTGGGGGGGTTTAAATGAGCAGTTCTTC
-,TRBV2,TRBD2,TRBJ2-2,CASGDASGGAGTGELFF,TGTGCCAGCGGTGACGCTAGCGGGGGGGCAGGTACCGGGGAGCTGTTTTTT
-,TRBV5-4,-,TRBJ2-2,CASSGAGSTGELFF,TGTGCCAGCAGCGGGGCGGGGTCCACCGGGGAGCTGTTTTTT
-,TRBV5-4,TRBD1,TRBJ2-7,CASSLDPGTGNYEQYF,TGTGCCAGCAGCTTGGACCCCGGGACAGGGAACTACGAGCAGTACTTC
-,TRBV5-1,TRBD1,TRBJ2-7,CASSLEGARSSYEQYF,TGCGCCAGCAGCTTGGAGGGGGCCAGGAGCTCCTACGAGCAGTACTTC
once,TRBV5-1,TRBD2,TRBJ2-5,CASSLMTSGYQETQYF,TGCGCCAGCAGCTTGATGACTAGCGGATACCAAGAGACCCAGTACTTC
-,TRBV5-1,-,TRBJ2-5,CASRRGQQETQYF,TGCGCCAGCAGGCGGGGACAGCAAGAGACCCAGTACTTC
-,TRBV19,-,TRBJ2-7,CASSPGAPYEQYF,TGTGCCAGTAGCCCAGGGGCTCCCTACGAGCAGTACTTC
-,TRBV5-4,-,TRBJ1-2,CASSLDRVLLYGYTF,TGTGCCAGCAGCTTGGACAGGGTTCTTCTCTATGGCTACACCTTC
-,TRBV5-1,TRBD1,TRBJ2-2,CASSPVRDSITGELFF,TGCGCCAGCAGCCCGGTCCGGGACAGCATCACCGGGGAGCTGTTTTTT
-,TRBV5-1,TRBD1,TRBJ1-2,CASSLETGEGYTF,TGCGCCAGCAGCTTGGAGACAGGGGAAGGCTACACCTTC
-,TRBV29-1,TRBD1,TRBJ2-1,CSVSGQGGEQFF,TGCAGCGTATCGGGACAGGGAGGTGAGCAGTTCTTC
-,TRBV6-5,-,TRBJ1-1,CASKPQASNTEAFF,TGTGCCAGCAAACCACAGGCGTCGAACACTGAAGCTTTCTTT
-,TRBV4-1,TRBD1,TRBJ1-1,CASRQTGVVSEAFF,TGCGCCAGCAGGCAGACAGGGGTGGTGTCTGAAGCTTTCTTT